Each of the 11 T cell receptor beta chains below was sequenced from the same sample in a study of blood T cells in healthy people across ages. With a J-beta primer mix and a sample-barcoded 5' primer, a second PCR ran 7 to 11 cycles. TCRdb ran MiXCR on the 5' RACE reads and lists one entry per CDR3 protein. This table holds 550,000 to 750,000 distinct CDR3 sequences, 21% found once. Sequencing was performed on blood. Every receptor here comes from a man between 65 and 85 years old in good health.

On this clonotype itself: This likely comes from a read error, as the CDR3 has no conserved phenylalanine or tryptophan at its end. This chain links TRBV6-6 with TRBJ2-1; D is undetermined. The germline V gene has CDR1 MNHNY and CDR2 SVGAGI (reference sequence). V was cut by 4 bases and J by 9 bases, with 4 bases left in between. The CDR3 is made up of 10 amino acids. CDR3 sequence reads: CASSLVEQFL. The CDR3 DNA follows: TGTGCCAGCAGTTTGGTTGAGCAGTTCTTG.

The chain couples TRBV20-1 to TRBJ2-5; D is undetermined. Germline V gives CDR1 DFQATT, CDR2 SNEGSKA (reference sequence). V was trimmed by 0 bases and J by 2 bases, leaving 4 bases between them. CDR3 length: 12 residues. The CDR3 loop is CSAREMQETQYF. CDR3 sequence (DNA): TGCAGTGCTAGAGAGATGCAAGAGACCCAGTACTTC.

This clonotype showed up just a few times. V and J are TRBV3-1 and TRBJ2-7, with TRBD2 as a possible D gene (6 bases). CDR1 is LGHDT and CDR2 is YNNKEL in the germline V gene (reference sequence). V was shortened by 1 base and J by 0 bases, with 10 bases between the two germline ends. The CDR3 totals 15 residues. CDR3 residues: CASSQVGEASYEQYF. In nucleotides, the CDR3 is TGTGCCAGCAGCCAAGTAGGGGAGGCCTCCTACGAGCAGTACTTC.

This clonotype was picked up many times. The CDR3 DNA sequence: TGTGCCAGCAGCGTAGAAAGCGCAGATACGCAGTATTTT. It is translated as CASSVESADTQYF. The chain has TRBV9 and TRBJ2-3; D uncertain. The CDR3 sequence is 13 residues long. From germline, CDR1 is SGDLS and CDR2 YYNGEE. The ends were cut back, 0 bases at V and 4 bases at J, with 6 bases in the middle. Full variable domain (rest looked up from reference TRBV9 and TRBJ2-3): DSGVTQTPKHLITATGQRVTLRCSPRSGDLSVYWYQQSLDQGLQFLIQYYNGEERAKGNILERFSAQQFPDLHSELNLSSLELGDSALYFCASSVESADTQYFGPGTRLTVL.

Judged by abundance, this clonotype is medium-sized. The chain joins TRBV20-1 to TRBJ2-1; possibly TRBD2 for D (5 bases). With 1 base removed from V and 11 bases from J, the gap between germline ends came to 12 bases. The CDR3 consists of 12 residues. Germline CDR1 is DFQATT and CDR2 is SNEGSKA (reference sequence). The CDR3 sequence is CSARARELQQFF. The CDR3 DNA reads TGCAGTGCTAGAGCAAGGGAGTTGCAGCAGTTCTTC.

The J gene is TRBJ2-7, the V gene TRBV15, with 7 nucleotides matching TRBD2. The DNA matches TRBJ2-1 better at its end, which makes the J call doubtful. This CDR3 region has 14 residues. Germline CDR1 LNHNV, CDR2 YYDKDF (reference sequence). This CDR3 is CATSRIIGREEQFF. The CDR3 DNA sequence: TGTGCCACCAGCAGAATTATAGGGAGGGAAGAGCAGTTCTTC.

The chain couples TRBV11-2 to TRBJ2-5; unclear D gene. The J call may be in error: the DNA end matches TRBJ2-1 better. The CDR3 has 11 residues. Germline CDR1 reads SGHAT; CDR2 reads FQNNGV. The CDR3 spells CASSLLHEQFF. CDR3 DNA: TGTGCCAGCAGCTTGCTGCATGAGCAGTTCTTC.

This rearrangement joins TRBV6-6 to TRBJ1-2; TRBD1 matches 9 bases. The CDR3 totals 16 residues. Germline CDR1 reads MNHNY; CDR2 reads SVGAGI (reference sequence). V was clipped by 0 bases and J by 3 bases; unmatched bases: 5. The chain's CDR3 is CASSYSRTGEDYGYTF. DNA of the CDR3: TGTGCCAGCAGTTACTCTCGGACAGGGGAGGACTATGGCTACACCTTC.

The chain links TRBV20-1 to TRBJ2-1; 9 bases are a match to TRBD2. Trimming cost V 1 base and J 1 base; bases outside gene matches: 5. The CDR3 is 16 amino acids. In germline, CDR1 is DFQATT, CDR2 SNEGSKA (reference sequence). This CDR3 reads CSARGGSGRSYNEQFF. As DNA, the CDR3 is TGCAGTGCTAGAGGCGGTAGCGGGAGATCCTACAATGAGCAGTTCTTC.

The V gene is TRBV7-9, the J gene TRBJ2-3; 10 bases are shared with TRBD2. V lost 5 bases to trimming and J lost 3 bases; unmatched junction nucleotides: 8. CDR1 is SEHNR and CDR2 is FQNEAQ in the germline V gene (reference sequence). The CDR3 runs 16 residues. The CDR3 DNA follows: TGTGCCAGCAGCAAGGGCCTAGCGGGAGTTACAGATACGCAGTATTTT. It is translated as CASSKGLAGVTDTQYF.

V and J are TRBV6-6 and TRBJ1-2; unclear D gene. CDR3 length: 12 amino acids. In germline, CDR1 is MNHNY, CDR2 SVGAGI (reference sequence). V lost 0 bases and J 4 bases, leaving 3 bases between the germline ends. The CDR3 sequence: CASSYSLYGYTF. CDR3 nucleotide sequence: TGTGCCAGCAGTTACTCCCTCTATGGCTACACCTTC.